This TCR beta chain was sequenced for a study of OX40 agonist ivuxolimab in advanced cancers. Overall study context: Patients enrolled in dose escalation were diagnosed with hepatocellular carcinoma, melanoma, renal cell or head and neck cancer. Under the entry rules, prior anti-PD-1, anti-PD-L1 or anti-CTLA-4 therapy was allowed, and more than 35% had some. Three patients had partial responses: one hepatocellular carcinoma, two cutaneous melanoma. Study-wide findings and caveats: Low clonal expansion, among the lowest seen, marked partial responders at 0.1-3.0 mg/kg.

The CDR3 length is 14 residues. Germline CDR1 MNHEY, CDR2 SVGAGI. Trimming stripped 4 bases from V and 5 bases from J, with 15 bases between. TCRdb keeps only in-frame clones here, not all; method: immunoSEQ multiplex PCR. The top ten hold 1.5% to 2% of the sample, which has about 88,000 clones, around nine tenths seen once. Concerning this clone itself: Its target is unknown.

The sequenced sample was CD4+ or CD8+ T cells sorted from blood, obtained in a trial of the OX40 agonist ivuxolimab. The chain recombines TRBV6-5 with TRBJ2-7; the D gene is possibly TRBD1 (5 bases). The receptor's source is an adult with an advanced solid tumor such as melanoma, head and neck, liver or kidney cancer. The CDR3 nucleotides read TGTGCCAGCAGTTCCACATTGACAGAAAACGAGCAGTACTTC. Protein product: CASSSTLTENEQYF.